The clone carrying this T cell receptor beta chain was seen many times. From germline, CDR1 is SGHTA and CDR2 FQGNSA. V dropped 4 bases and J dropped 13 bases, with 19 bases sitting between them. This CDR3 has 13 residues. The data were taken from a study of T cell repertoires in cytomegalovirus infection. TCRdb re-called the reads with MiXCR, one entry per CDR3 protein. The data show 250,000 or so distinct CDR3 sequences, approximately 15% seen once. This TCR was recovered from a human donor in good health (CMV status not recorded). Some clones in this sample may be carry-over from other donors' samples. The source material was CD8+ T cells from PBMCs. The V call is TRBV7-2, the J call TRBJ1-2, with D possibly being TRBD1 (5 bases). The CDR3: CASSYDRGFPLTF. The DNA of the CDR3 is TGTGCCAGCAGCTATGACCGGGGGTTCCCTCTCACCTTC.